In its sample, the clone carrying this T cell receptor (beta chain) was seen once. This CDR3 comprises 12 residues. V lost 0 bases and J lost 15, with 12 bases in between. CDR1 and CDR2 from the germline V gene are MRHNA and SNTAGT. The sample's treatment: around 19 received Ad26.COV2.S at low or high dose, single or two shots; roughly five received placebo; per-sample allocation not given. The investigators took samples on day 63 after the first vaccine or placebo injection. This sample is drawn from a study of Ad26.COV2.S vaccination and SARS-CoV-2 variants. Clones were sequenced by immunoSEQ multiplex PCR, and TCRdb holds only the in-frame ones, with some missing. In the table there are 450,000 to 550,000 clones, 80% to 90% of which are singletons.

The sequence was obtained from a person between 18 and 65 years old who received the Ad26.COV2.S COVID-19 vaccine or a placebo. The sequencing used peripheral blood, collected in a trial of Ad26.COV2.S vaccine versus placebo. The chain is built from TRBV6-4 and TRBJ2-1, with no clear D. CDR3 region: CASSDSVARVFF. The CDR3 DNA reads TGTGCCAGCAGTGACTCGGTAGCAAGGGTGTTCTTC.